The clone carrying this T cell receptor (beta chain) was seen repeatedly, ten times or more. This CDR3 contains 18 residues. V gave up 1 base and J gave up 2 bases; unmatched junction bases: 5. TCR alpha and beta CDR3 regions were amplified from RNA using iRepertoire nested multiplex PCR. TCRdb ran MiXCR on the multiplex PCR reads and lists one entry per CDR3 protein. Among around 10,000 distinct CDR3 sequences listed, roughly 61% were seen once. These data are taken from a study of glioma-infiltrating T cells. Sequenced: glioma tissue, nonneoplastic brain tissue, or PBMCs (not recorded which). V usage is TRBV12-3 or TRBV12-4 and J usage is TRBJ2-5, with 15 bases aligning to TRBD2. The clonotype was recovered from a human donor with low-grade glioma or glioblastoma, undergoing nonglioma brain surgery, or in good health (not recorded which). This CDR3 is CASSLGTSGRVSQETQYF. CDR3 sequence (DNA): TGTGCCAGCAGTTTAGGGACTAGCGGGAGGGTCTCTCAAGAGACCCAGTACTTC.